Shown below are 27 T cell receptor beta chains from a single sample sequenced in a study of identical twins. TCRdb itself ran the 5' RACE reads through MiXCR, one entry per CDR3 protein. The sample shows fewer than 350,000 distinct CDR3 sequences, under 9% of them seen only once. These records were also assigned to another study, of yellow fever vaccine responses in identical twins.

Sequencing was performed on memory (CD45RO+) T cells sorted from blood. The receptors come from a woman aged 18-29 years in good health.

This clonotype appeared many times. The chain joins TRBV11-2 to TRBJ2-1, with 9 bases that match TRBD1. Germline lookup yields CDR1 SGHAT and CDR2 FQNNGV. V shed 3 bases, J shed 9 bases, and the junction held 6 bases outside the gene matches. CDR3 length: 14 amino acids. CDR3 loop: CASSLGQGVTEQFF. In DNA form, the CDR3 reads TGTGCCAGCAGCTTGGGACAGGGCGTTACTGAGCAGTTCTTC.

The J gene is TRBJ2-1, the V gene TRBV2; 9 nucleotides align to TRBD2. Unmatched junction bases numbered 7, after V lost 6 bases and J lost 7 bases. The CDR3 contains 14 residues. CDR1 SNHLY and CDR2 FYNNEI come from the germline V gene. This CDR3 is CASRGLAGKNEQFF. CDR3 coding DNA: TGTGCCAGCAGGGGGCTAGCGGGAAAGAATGAGCAGTTCTTC.

This clonotype has at least ten counts. The rearrangement links TRBV29-1 to TRBJ2-7, with 11 bases matching TRBD2. CDR1 SQVTM and CDR2 ANQGSEA come from the germline V gene. V lost 4 bases, J lost 5 bases, and 19 bases stayed unmatched. The CDR3 covers 18 residues. The CDR3 spells CSVVIGGLAVPVTHEQYF. In DNA form, the CDR3 reads TGCAGCGTTGTGATAGGGGGACTAGCGGTCCCCGTAACGCACGAGCAGTACTTC.

This clonotype has ten or more counts. The chain links TRBV5-1 to TRBJ2-1; a weak D match, TRBD2 (6 bases). Trimming left V 4 bases short and J 0 bases short, with 17 bases between. The CDR3 extends over 17 amino acids. Germline V gene sequence: CDR1 SGHRS, CDR2 YFSETQ. The CDR3 loop is CASSTLGLPSSYNEQFF. The DNA for the CDR3 is TGCGCCAGCAGCACTCTGGGACTTCCGAGCTCCTACAATGAGCAGTTCTTC.

In this sample, this clonotype turned up a few times. The chain couples TRBV5-1 to TRBJ1-1, with D maybe TRBD1 (5 bases). The CDR3 covers 15 residues. Germline V gene lookup returns CDR1 SGHRS and CDR2 YFSETQ. Trimming shortened V by 0 bases and J by 0 bases, and 9 bases separated the two germline ends. The CDR3 nucleotides read TGCGCCAGCAGCTTGGCCCCGACAGTGAACACTGAAGCTTTCTTT. The encoded protein is CASSLAPTVNTEAFF.

The chain couples TRBV24-1 to TRBJ1-6; no clear D gene. V dropped 3 bases and J dropped 5 bases, with 10 bases sitting between them. Germline CDR1 KGHDR, CDR2 SFDVKD. The CDR3 extends over 15 amino acids. CDR3 coding DNA: TGTGCCACCAGTGATGTGAATATCAATAATTCACCCCTCCACTTT. It codes for CATSDVNINNSPLHF.

In this sample, this clonotype turned up many times. The chain uses TRBV28 and TRBJ2-3, with D unclear. Looked up from germline, CDR1 is MDHEN and CDR2 is SYDVKM. V shed 5 bases and J shed 5 bases, with 11 bases lying between them. The CDR3 consists of 13 residues. The CDR3: CASSVLLGDTQYF. For the CDR3, the DNA is TGTGCCAGCAGTGTCCTTCTGGGAGATACGCAGTATTTT.

The chain joins TRBV27 to TRBJ1-3; D unresolved. Germline CDR1 and CDR2: MNHEY and SMNVEV (reference sequence). The CDR3 spans 13 residues. Trimming took 6 bases from V and 3 from J, leaving 9 bases between them. The CDR3 DNA follows: TGTGCCAGCAGCTACCGCCTTGGAAACACCATATATTTT. It translates to CASSYRLGNTIYF.

This chain uses TRBV6-4 with TRBJ2-1; D call uncertain. Germline values: CDR1 MRHNA, CDR2 SNTAGT. This CDR3 is built from 14 residues. Deletions cut 0 bases from V and 13 bases from J, with 16 bases between. DNA for the CDR3: TGTGCCAGCAGTGACTCCTCGACGAATGATCCTCAGTTCTTC. This encodes CASSDSSTNDPQFF.

This clonotype was recorded a few times. V is TRBV11-2 and J is TRBJ2-5, with D tentatively TRBD2 (5 bases). CDR1 is SGHAT and CDR2 is FQNNGV in the germline V gene. Trimming took 1 base from V and 7 from J, leaving 7 bases between them. The CDR3 is 12 residues long. This CDR3 reads CASSLGERTQYF. In DNA, the CDR3 is TGTGCCAGCAGCTTAGGGGAGCGGACCCAGTACTTC.

There are a few counts of this clonotype. The J gene is TRBJ1-6, the V gene TRBV9, with D possibly TRBD1 on 5 matching bases. Trimming took off 4 bases at V and 1 base at J, with 9 bases between the two ends. This CDR3 is 15 amino acids long. Germline assignment: CDR1 SGDLS and CDR2 YYNGEE. CDR3: CASSTGGSYNSPLHF. The CDR3 DNA is TGTGCCAGCAGCACTGGGGGATCCTATAATTCACCCCTCCACTTT.

The rearrangement links TRBV10-3 to TRBJ2-7; D gene uncertain. From germline, CDR1 is ENHRY and CDR2 SYGVKD. Trimming removed 0 bases at V and 7 bases at J, with 7 bases between. This CDR3 spans 12 amino acids. The DNA of the CDR3 is TGTGCCATCAGTGAGTCACGACTTGAGCAGTACTTC. Its translation: CAISESRLEQYF.

This clonotype was recorded a few times. The rearrangement joins TRBV7-9 to TRBJ2-7, with TRBD1 identical over 7 bases. Unmatched junction bases numbered 4, after V lost 2 bases and J lost 6 bases. CDR1 and CDR2 (germline): SEHNR, FQNEAQ (reference sequence). This CDR3 has 13 residues. CDR3 region: CASSLRGRREQYV. The CDR3, as DNA: TGTGCCAGCAGCTTAAGGGGGCGTCGCGAGCAGTACGTC.

This clonotype was counted only a few times. This sequence joins TRBV29-1 and TRBJ2-7; D gene uncertain. V lost 6 bases to trimming and J lost 0 bases, with 12 bases between them. Germline CDR1 reads SQVTM; CDR2 reads ANQGSEA. This CDR3 comprises 13 residues. In DNA, the CDR3 is TGCAGCGTCGCGGACGGAGCCTCCTACGAGCAGTACTTC. Protein sequence: CSVADGASYEQYF.

This clonotype has just a few counts. The junction does not match germline at one end; this may be a read error. CDR3 in amino acids: CASSDRLAGLRSYNEQFF. The CDR3 bases are TGTGCCAGCAGTGATCGACTAGCGGGTCTTCGCTCCTACAATGAGCAGTTCTTC. The chain uses TRBV10-3 and TRBJ2-1, with 10 bases matching TRBD2. This CDR3 has 18 amino acids. Per the germline V gene, CDR1 is ENHRY and CDR2 is SYGVKD.

This clonotype was picked up a small number of times. The chain couples TRBV15 to TRBJ2-5; 8 nucleotides align to TRBD2. The CDR3 totals 19 residues. Germline V lookup: CDR1 LNHNV, CDR2 YYDKDF (reference sequence). The trim removed 0 bases at V and 4 bases at J, leaving 16 bases unmatched. CDR3 loop: CATSREGGYTGGLRETQYF. CDR3 sequence (DNA): TGTGCCACCAGCAGAGAAGGTGGTTATACGGGAGGGCTAAGAGAGACCCAGTACTTC.

This chain connects TRBV6-5 to TRBJ1-3; D is ambiguous. This CDR3 comprises 16 residues. The V and J ends lost 0 bases and 2 bases respectively, with 11 bases between them. Germline CDR1 is MNHEY and CDR2 is SVGAGI. Written as DNA, the CDR3 is TGTGCCAGCAGTTACTCGCAGGCGGCAGCTGGAAACACCATATATTTT. It translates to CASSYSQAAAGNTIYF.

This clonotype was observed many times. The junction departs from germline at one end; a sequencing error may be responsible. The chain employs TRBV12-3 or TRBV12-4 and TRBJ1-2; no definite D call. This CDR3 contains 11 residues. This chain's CDR3 is CASSPGSGYAF. The CDR3 nucleotides read TGTGCCAGCAGTCCAGGCTCAGGTTACGCCTTC.

This clonotype was seen at least ten times. This chain connects TRBV5-1 to TRBJ2-1; 7 nucleotides align to TRBD1. The germline V gene has CDR1 SGHRS and CDR2 YFSETQ. The ends lost 4 bases at V and 8 bases at J; junction bases unmatched: 9. This CDR3 has 14 residues. CDR3 amino acids: CASSPPNRGHEQFF. The CDR3 DNA reads TGCGCCAGCAGCCCCCCAAACAGGGGCCATGAGCAGTTCTTC.

This clonotype appeared many times. V usage is TRBV5-1 and J usage is TRBJ2-2; unclear D gene. The CDR3 consists of 14 residues. The V and J ends lost 3 bases and 0 bases respectively, with 6 bases between them. Looked up from germline, CDR1 is SGHRS and CDR2 is YFSETQ. The CDR3 loop reads CASSSGANTGELFF. CDR3 DNA: TGCGCCAGCAGCTCGGGTGCGAACACCGGGGAGCTGTTTTTT.

The table lists this clonotype with many counts. The gene calls are TRBV6-1 and TRBJ2-2; 9 bases line up with TRBD1. The ends lost 8 bases at V and 6 bases at J; junction bases unmatched: 7. CDR3 length: 14 residues. Germline assignment: CDR1 MNHNS and CDR2 SASEGT. The CDR3 region is CASEGDRVPGELFF. Written as DNA, the CDR3 is TGTGCCAGCGAGGGGGACAGGGTTCCCGGGGAGCTGTTTTTT.

This clonotype was detected many times. The V call is TRBV15, the J call TRBJ2-1; 9 bases align to TRBD1. Germline CDR1 is LNHNV and CDR2 is YYDKDF (reference sequence). Trimming at V came to 0 bases and at J to 6 bases, leaving 15 bases not matched to a gene. The CDR3 contains 19 residues. In DNA, the CDR3 is TGTGCCACCAGCAGAGATGTGGGGACAGGGAAAGTTTCGGGCAATGAGCAGTTCTTC. This codes for CATSRDVGTGKVSGNEQFF.

This clonotype was seen a handful of times. The chain combines TRBV20-1 with TRBJ2-1; 9 nucleotides line up with TRBD2. The CDR3 length is 15 residues. The trim removed 5 bases at V and 4 bases at J, leaving 9 bases unmatched. Germline V gene data show CDR1 as DFQATT and CDR2 as SNEGSKA (reference sequence). CDR3 loop: CSAQPGLAPYNEQFF. CDR3 nucleotide sequence: TGCAGTGCTCAACCGGGACTAGCCCCTTACAATGAGCAGTTCTTC.

This clonotype was counted only a few times. J is TRBJ2-6 and V is TRBV7-2; TRBD2 agrees at 7 bases. The V gene end was trimmed by 6 bases and the J gene end by 0 bases; junction bases not matched to a gene: 8. Per the germline V gene, CDR1 is SGHTA and CDR2 is FQGNSA. This CDR3 contains 17 residues. CDR3 in DNA: TGTGCCAGCAGGGCGACTAGCTCCTCCTCTGGGGCCAACGTCCTGACTTTC. This translates into CASRATSSSSGANVLTF. Full variable domain (rest looked up from reference TRBV7-2 and TRBJ2-6): GAGVSQSPSNKVTEKGKDVELRCDPISGHTALYWYRQSLGQGLEFLIYFQGNSAPDKSGLPSDRFSAERTGGSVSTLTIQRTQQEDSAVYLCASRATSSSSGANVLTFGAGSRLTVL.

This clonotype was observed at least ten times. The chain is built from TRBV12-3 or TRBV12-4 and TRBJ2-5, with TRBD2 as a possible D gene (5 bases). The CDR3 runs 15 residues. V was trimmed by 5 bases and J by 1 base, leaving 14 bases between them. CDR3 bases: TGTGCCAGCAGTCCCGTAAATGGAGGCCAAGAGACCCAGTACTTC. Translated, it gives CASSPVNGGQETQYF.

The chain uses TRBV27 and TRBJ1-2; the D is unclear. Germline CDR1 is MNHEY and CDR2 is SMNVEV (reference sequence). The ends were cut back, 0 bases at V and 7 bases at J, with 12 bases in the middle. CDR3 size: 14 residues. The CDR3 loop reads CASSLSGGLGGYTF. In DNA form, the CDR3 reads TGTGCCAGCAGTTTATCGGGAGGGTTGGGTGGCTACACCTTC.

V gene TRBV20-1 combines with J gene TRBJ1-6; tentatively, D is TRBD1 (5 bases). The germline gives CDR1 DFQATT, CDR2 SNEGSKA (reference sequence). V was shortened by 0 bases and J by 5 bases, with 11 bases between the two germline ends. This CDR3 is 15 amino acids long. Here the CDR3 DNA reads TGCAGTGCTAGAGAGGGGGAGGTCCATAATTCACCCCTCCACTTT. Translation gives CSAREGEVHNSPLHF.